Listed here is a single T cell receptor (beta chain). Its antigen remains unknown. This specimen belongs to a study of T cell responses to AZD1222 COVID-19 vaccine. Here immunoSEQ multiplex PCR was the method, and the copy in TCRdb shows in-frame clones only, minus some. The sample holds around 80,000 clones, around 90% seen once. Study-level findings and limits: The breadth and depth of Spike-specific TCRs increased once two AZD1222 doses had been given.

The CDR3 totals 15 residues. The V gene's germline CDR1 is SGDLS and CDR2 YYNGEE. V lost 2 bases and J lost 4; bases outside the gene matches: 7. The sequences come from peripheral blood, collected 28 days after the second AZD1222 dose. The chain is built from TRBV9 and TRBJ2-5; 8 nucleotides agree with TRBD1. The receptor was isolated from an adult who received the AZD1222 COVID-19 vaccine. CDR3 sequence: CASSVSPGQVETQYF. In nucleotides, the CDR3 is TGTGCCAGCAGCGTTTCGCCGGGACAGGTAGAGACCCAGTACTTC. Together with reference TRBV9 and TRBJ2-5, the CDR3 gives the full variable domain: DSGVTQTPKHLITATGQRVTLRCSPRSGDLSVYWYQQSLDQGLQFLIQYYNGEERAKGNILERFSAQQFPDLHSELNLSSLELGDSALYFCASSVSPGQVETQYFGPGTRLLVL.